This passage covers 27 T cell receptor beta chains from one sample sequenced in a study of T cells in tuberculosis. The assay was immunoSEQ multiplex PCR, and TCRdb's table has in-frame clones only and misses some. The sample includes around 41,000 clones, about 94% of them seen just once. The sequencing input was PBMCs. The receptors shown here come from a donor aged 10-29 years with latent tuberculosis or without tuberculosis infection. Some clones in this sample may be carry-over from other donors' samples.

This clone was recorded only once. The chain is built from TRBV28 and TRBJ2-1; TRBD2 is a possible D gene (6 bases). The CDR3 extends over 13 amino acids. V was shortened by 6 bases and J by 5 bases, with 11 bases between the two germline ends. The V gene's germline CDR1 is MDHEN and CDR2 SYDVKM. CDR3 nucleotides: TGTGCCAGCAGGATAGCGGCTAACAATGAGCAGTTCTTC. Amino acids: CASRIAANNEQFF.

The V call is TRBV4-2, the J call TRBJ1-5; TRBD1 agrees at 7 bases. V shed 0 bases, J shed 0 bases, and the junction held 11 bases outside the gene matches. There are 19 residues in the CDR3. The germline V gene has CDR1 LGHNA and CDR2 YNFKEQ. The chain's CDR3 is CASSQDAGPGGNSNQPQHF. The CDR3 DNA follows: TGTGCCAGCAGCCAAGATGCCGGGCCAGGGGGAAATAGCAATCAGCCCCAGCATTTT.

The CDR3 loop reads CASSKPQGGEQFF. The CDR3 coding sequence is TGTGCCAGCAGTAAACCACAGGGCGGGGAGCAGTTCTTC. The chain carries TRBV6-5 and TRBJ2-1, with D tentatively TRBD1 (6 bases). This CDR3 is 13 amino acids long. Trimming removed 5 bases from V and 10 bases from J, with 15 bases in between. Germline V gene lookup returns CDR1 MNHEY and CDR2 SVGAGI.

This chain links TRBV11-3 with TRBJ2-1; the match to TRBD2 covers 11 bases. Per germline, CDR1 SGHNT and CDR2 YENEEA. J lost 4 bases, V lost 5 bases, and 7 bases had no gene match. CDR3 length: 16 residues. CDR3 amino acids: CASSQGLAAYYNEQFF. CDR3 bases: TGTGCCAGCAGCCAGGGACTAGCGGCTTATTACAATGAGCAGTTCTTC.

This clone was seen once. This rearrangement joins TRBV19 to TRBJ1-1; 7 nucleotides line up with TRBD1. CDR3 length: 15 residues. Germline CDR1 and CDR2: LNHDA and SQIVND (reference sequence). V shed 7 bases and J 1 base; nucleotides not matched to a gene: 9. Here the CDR3 reads CASNTRQGRNTEAFF. The CDR3 DNA sequence: TGTGCCAGTAACACCCGACAGGGAAGGAACACTGAAGCTTTCTTT. The entire variable domain, with the rest obtained from reference TRBV19 and TRBJ1-1, is as follows: DGGITQSPKYLFRKEGQNVTLSCEQNLNHDAMYWYRQDPGQGLRLIYYSQIVNDFQKGDIAEGYSVSREKKESFPLTVTSAQKNPTAFYLCASNTRQGRNTEAFFGQGTRLTVV.

The rearrangement links TRBV7-3 to TRBJ1-5, with 7 bases aligning to TRBD1. Trimming at V came to 4 bases and at J to 5 bases, leaving 8 bases not matched to a gene. This CDR3 is built from 15 residues. Germline lookup yields CDR1 SGHTA and CDR2 FQGTGA. The DNA for the CDR3 is TGTGCCAGCAGCTCGAAGACAGGGAGTTATCAGCCCCAGCATTTT. The encoded protein is CASSSKTGSYQPQHF.

This clone was recorded once. This chain links TRBV4-1 with TRBJ1-2, with 7 bases matching TRBD1. Per the germline V gene, CDR1 is MGHRA and CDR2 is YSYEKL. The junction had 8 bases not matched to a gene; V was cut back by 4 bases and J by 6 bases. This CDR3 is built from 14 residues. The CDR3 reads CASSPKTGSNGYTF. In nucleotides, the CDR3 is TGCGCCAGCAGCCCTAAGACAGGGTCGAATGGCTACACCTTC.

This clone has a single count. This chain joins TRBV28 and TRBJ1-2, with D possibly TRBD1 on 6 matching bases. With 3 bases removed from V and 0 bases from J, the gap between germline ends came to 8 bases. This CDR3 spans 14 amino acids. The germline V gene encodes CDR1 MDHEN and CDR2 SYDVKM. The CDR3 reads CASSFAGANYGYTF. DNA of the CDR3: TGTGCCAGCAGTTTCGCAGGGGCTAACTATGGCTACACCTTC.

The chain links TRBV27 to TRBJ1-4; possibly TRBD1 for D (6 bases). CDR3 length: 14 amino acids. Germline V CDR1 and CDR2: MNHEY, SMNVEV (reference sequence). V was clipped by 5 bases and J by 2 bases, with 9 bases between them. The CDR3 DNA reads as TGTGCCAGCAGTGCTGACAGGACTAATGAAAAACTGTTTTTT. Encoded protein: CASSADRTNEKLFF.

The chain uses TRBV4-1 and TRBJ2-7; 11 bases align to TRBD2. The CDR3 has 18 amino acids. Germline CDR1 and CDR2: MGHRA and YSYEKL. J gave up 0 bases and V 2 bases, and 9 bases lay outside the gene matches. The CDR3 region is CASSQSPLAGGGSYEQYF. In DNA form, the CDR3 reads TGCGCCAGCAGCCAATCCCCCCTAGCGGGAGGAGGCTCCTACGAGCAGTACTTC.

The V call is TRBV18, the J call TRBJ1-2, with 8 bases identical to TRBD1. After removal of 3 bases from V and 7 bases from J, the junction contained 7 bases not matched to a gene. Germline CDR1 and CDR2: KGHSH and LQKENI. The length of the CDR3 is 14 residues. The CDR3 DNA reads as TGTGCCAGCTCACCCGGGACAGGATCGCGTGGCTACACCTTC. Residues: CASSPGTGSRGYTF.

This chain links TRBV5-6 with TRBJ1-1, with 9 bases fitting TRBD1. Trimming took 0 bases from V and 5 from J; bases not matched to a gene: 5. Germline CDR1 and CDR2: SGHDT and YYEEEE. The CDR3 spans 15 residues. CDR3 residues: CASSLAGTGSTEAFF. The CDR3 DNA is TGTGCCAGCAGCTTGGCCGGGACAGGGTCTACTGAAGCTTTCTTT.

The rearrangement uses TRBV7-3 and TRBJ2-2; D might be TRBD2 (6 bases). The CDR3 runs to 14 residues. Trimming stripped 7 bases from V and 5 bases from J, with 14 bases between. Looked up from germline, CDR1 is SGHTA and CDR2 is FQGTGA. The CDR3 DNA sequence: TGTGCCAGCACCCTCTTGGGGGGAACCGGGGAGCTGTTTTTT. This codes for CASTLLGGTGELFF.

This clone was found once. CDR3 loop: CASSDSEIDTQYF. The CDR3 coding sequence is TGTGCCAGCAGTGACTCGGAGATAGATACGCAGTATTTT. The rearrangement links TRBV6-4 to TRBJ2-3; no reliable D call. The V end was cut by 0 bases, the J end by 5 bases, with 6 bases between. This CDR3 comprises 13 residues. Looked up from germline, CDR1 is MRHNA and CDR2 is SNTAGT.

This rearrangement joins TRBV6-1 to TRBJ2-1; a possible D gene is TRBD2 (5 bases). The CDR3 is 13 residues long. The ends were cut back, 6 bases at V and 6 bases at J, with 12 bases in the middle. In germline, CDR1 is MNHNS, CDR2 SASEGT. CDR3 sequence: CASSEGEINEQFF. DNA of the CDR3: TGTGCCAGCAGCGAGGGAGAGATCAATGAGCAGTTCTTC.

The gene calls are TRBV5-4 and TRBJ2-6, with D hard to call. V lost 6 bases, J lost 2 bases, and 9 bases lay in between. CDR1 SGHNT and CDR2 YYREEE come from the germline V gene (reference sequence). This CDR3 region has 14 residues. In DNA, the CDR3 is TGTGCCAGCAATTACAAGACTGGGGCCAACGTCCTGACTTTC. This gives the protein CASNYKTGANVLTF.

This chain joins TRBV19 and TRBJ2-1; D is unresolved. Trimming shortened V by 5 bases and J by 0 bases, and 11 bases separated the two germline ends. CDR1 LNHDA and CDR2 SQIVND come from the germline V gene (reference sequence). This CDR3 is 15 amino acids long. CDR3 region: CASSFESSSYNEQFF. The CDR3 DNA reads TGTGCCAGTAGTTTTGAATCGAGCTCCTACAATGAGCAGTTCTTC.

V usage is TRBV5-1 and J usage is TRBJ1-2, with 7 nucleotides matching TRBD1. The trim removed 1 base at V and 1 base at J, leaving 7 bases unmatched. The CDR3 has 16 amino acids. Germline V gene data show CDR1 as SGHRS and CDR2 as YFSETQ. The CDR3, as DNA: TGCGCCAGCAGCTTGTCCGGGACAGATATTAACTATGGCTACACCTTC. It is translated as CASSLSGTDINYGYTF. Based on the CDR3 plus reference TRBV5-1 and TRBJ1-2, the full variable domain is KAGVTQTPRYLIKTRGQQVTLSCSPISGHRSVSWYQQTPGQGLQFLFEYFSETQRNKGNFPGRFSGRQFSNSRSEMNVSTLELGDSALYLCASSLSGTDINYGYTFGSGTRLTVV.

The chain links TRBV9 to TRBJ2-6; 12 positions match TRBD2. CDR1 is SGDLS and CDR2 is YYNGEE in the germline V gene. The CDR3 consists of 22 residues. J lost 4 bases, V lost 3 bases, and 20 bases had no gene match. The CDR3 loop reads CASSAPLGGLAGSLRGANVLTF. The CDR3 nucleotides are TGTGCCAGCAGCGCCCCGCTTGGAGGACTAGCGGGATCCTTGAGGGGGGCCAACGTCCTGACTTTC.

This clone was found once. The gene calls are TRBV5-3 and TRBJ2-7; TRBD2 is a possible D gene (6 bases). TRBV5-3 is sorted into the ORF group, with uncertain function. The CDR3 sequence is 14 residues long. V gave up 1 base and J gave up 4 bases, with 12 bases separating them. The CDR3 sequence: CARSLTGVWYEQYF. Written as DNA, the CDR3 is TGTGCCAGAAGCTTGACGGGAGTGTGGTACGAGCAGTACTTC.

The chain joins TRBV2 to TRBJ2-1, with TRBD2 identical over 7 bases. Germline CDR1 is SNHLY and CDR2 is FYNNEI. The CDR3 contains 14 residues. Losses at the gene ends were 8 bases for V and 0 bases for J; bases not matched to a gene: 4. CDR3 nucleotide sequence: TGTGCCAGCCCCGGGACTAACTCCTACAATGAGCAGTTCTTC. Protein sequence: CASPGTNSYNEQFF.

J is TRBJ2-3 and V is TRBV27; possible D gene TRBD2, 6 bases. This CDR3 is 14 amino acids long. Germline CDR1 reads MNHEY; CDR2 reads SMNVEV (reference sequence). V gave up 0 bases and J gave up 5 bases, with 9 bases separating them. CDR3 DNA sequence: TGTGCCAGCAGTTTATCGACTAGTCTAGATACGCAGTATTTT. It translates to CASSLSTSLDTQYF.

The CDR3 DNA reads TGTGCCAGCAGTTTACAGAACACTGAAGCTTTCTTT. Its protein product is CASSLQNTEAFF. V gene TRBV27 combines with J gene TRBJ1-1; D is unclear. Germline V lookup: CDR1 MNHEY, CDR2 SMNVEV (reference sequence). Trimming took 2 bases from V and 1 from J, leaving 2 bases between them. CDR3 size: 12 residues.

The chain couples TRBV4-2 to TRBJ2-7; D unresolved. The germline V and J ends were trimmed by 4 bases and 2 bases, with 9 bases remaining between them. The CDR3 runs 13 residues. Germline assignment: CDR1 LGHNA and CDR2 YNFKEQ. The CDR3 sequence is CASSPSDPYEQYF. The CDR3 DNA follows: TGTGCCAGCAGCCCCTCAGATCCCTACGAGCAGTACTTC.

The chain has TRBV11-2 and TRBJ2-7; perhaps TRBD1 as D (6 bases). From germline, CDR1 is SGHAT and CDR2 FQNNGV. V gave up 4 bases and J gave up 1 base, with 17 bases separating them. The CDR3 runs to 16 residues. This CDR3 reads CASSSATGPGSYEQYF. The CDR3 coding sequence is TGTGCCAGCAGCTCAGCAACAGGGCCAGGGTCCTACGAGCAGTACTTC.

This clone was detected only once. This chain uses TRBV11-2 with TRBJ2-5; 7 bases map to TRBD2. The CDR3 is 18 residues long. After removal of 5 bases from V and 5 bases from J, the junction contained 20 bases not matched to a gene. Per germline, CDR1 SGHAT and CDR2 FQNNGV. The CDR3 DNA sequence: TGTGCCAGCAGCCCCGTGAATCGGGGGAGGGCGAGTAGGGAGACCCAGTACTTC. Translated, it gives CASSPVNRGRASRETQYF. Full variable domain (rest looked up from reference TRBV11-2 and TRBJ2-5): EAGVAQSPRYKIIEKRQSVAFWCNPISGHATLYWYQQILGQGPKLLIQFQNNGVVDDSQLPKDRFSAERLKGVDSTLKIQPAKLEDSAVYLCASSPVNRGRASRETQYFGPGTRLLVL.

The chain uses TRBV4-3 and TRBJ2-3; perhaps TRBD1 as D (6 bases). Germline CDR1 reads LGHNA; CDR2 reads YSLEER. Trimming took off 4 bases at V and 6 bases at J, with 20 bases between the two ends. The CDR3 contains 16 residues. The CDR3 sequence: CASSPTQGSGSDTQYF. CDR3 bases: TGCGCCAGCAGCCCTACTCAGGGGTCGGGATCTGATACGCAGTATTTT.